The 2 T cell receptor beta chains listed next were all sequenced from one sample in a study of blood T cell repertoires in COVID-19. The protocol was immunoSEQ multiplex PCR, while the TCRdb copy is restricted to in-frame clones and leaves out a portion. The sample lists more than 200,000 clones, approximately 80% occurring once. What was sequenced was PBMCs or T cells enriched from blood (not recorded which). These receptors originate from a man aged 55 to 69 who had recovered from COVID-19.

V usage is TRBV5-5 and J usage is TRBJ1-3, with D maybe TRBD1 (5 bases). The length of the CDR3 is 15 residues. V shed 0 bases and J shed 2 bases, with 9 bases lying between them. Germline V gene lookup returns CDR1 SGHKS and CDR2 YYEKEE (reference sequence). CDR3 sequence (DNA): TGTGCCAGCAGCTTGGGTGGGGCCCCTGGAAACACCATATATTTT. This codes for CASSLGGAPGNTIYF. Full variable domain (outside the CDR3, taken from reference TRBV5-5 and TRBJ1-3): DAGVTQSPTHLIKTRGQQVTLRCSPISGHKSVSWYQQVLGQGPQFIFQYYEKEERGRGNFPDRFSARQFPNYSSELNVNALLLGDSALYLCASSLGGAPGNTIYFGEGSWLTVV.

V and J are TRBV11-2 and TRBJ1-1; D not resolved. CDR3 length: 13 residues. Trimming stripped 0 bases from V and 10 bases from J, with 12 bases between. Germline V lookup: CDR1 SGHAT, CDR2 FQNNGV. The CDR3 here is CASSLDLTDRAFF. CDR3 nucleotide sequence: TGTGCCAGCAGCTTAGATCTAACAGACCGAGCTTTCTTT.